These T cell receptor beta chains were read from a single sample in a study of T cells in Graves' hyperthyroidism and ophthalmopathy. TCRdb re-called the multiplex PCR reads with MiXCR, one entry per CDR3 protein. The data contain approximately 490,000 distinct CDR3 sequences, under 25% of them seen just once; the ten biggest clones take up about half. The source material was blood. These receptors were obtained from a woman in her 70s with Graves' ophthalmopathy. Each CDR3 is given with its conserved first and last residue. Fields, in order: J gene, clone size, V gene, D gene, CDR3 DNA, CDR3 protein. A D gene is named only where the DNA matches it firmly. The listing skips clone size in some rows; elsewhere it reads once, few, many or a size class.

TRBJ1-1	.	TRBV28	.	TGTGCCAGCACCCGACCGGCGGACGGGAACACTGAAGCTTTCTTT	CASTRPADGNTEAFF
TRBJ1-2	many	TRBV12-3/TRBV12-4	.	TGTGCCAGCAGTTTAGGGCGGCCTACTACCTATGGCTACACCTTC	CASSLGRPTTYGYTF
TRBJ1-1	many	TRBV20-1	.	TGCAGTGCTAGAGATGGGCACGCGAACACTGAAGCTTTCTTT	CSARDGHANTEAFF
TRBJ1-2	.	TRBV7-9	.	TGTGCCAGCAGCCCCCGCCCGGGACAAGATGGCTACACCTTC	CASSPRPGQDGYTF
TRBJ1-4	many	TRBV3-1	.	TGTGCCAGCAGCCTAAGGGCGGGGGGTGAAAAACTGTTTTTT	CASSLRAGGEKLFF
TRBJ2-3	many	TRBV28	TRBD2	TGTGCCAGCAGTTTATGGACGCAGGGAAGACTAGCGGGAGGAAGAAATACGCAGTATTTT	CASSLWTQGRLAGGRNTQYF
TRBJ2-1	.	TRBV12-3/TRBV12-4	.	TGTGCCAGCAGTGCTCAGCCTTTAGGCCCCAATGAGCAGTTCTTC	CASSAQPLGPNEQFF
TRBJ2-5	.	TRBV6-1	.	TGTGCCAGCAGTGAAAATGGGGTAGAGACCCAGTACTTC	CASSENGVETQYF
TRBJ2-2	.	TRBV19	TRBD2	TGTGCCAGTAGTAAAGGACTAGCGGTCGGGGAGCTGTTTTTT	CASSKGLAVGELFF
TRBJ1-4	.	TRBV9	TRBD1	TGTGCCAGCAGCGTAGGGGGACAGGGTGGAGAAAAACTGTTTTTT	CASSVGGQGGEKLFF
TRBJ2-7	many	TRBV12-3/TRBV12-4	TRBD2	TGTGCCAGCAGGTCGACTAGCGGGGCTTATTACGAGCAGTACTTC	CASRSTSGAYYEQYF
TRBJ2-3	.	TRBV5-1	.	TGCGCCAGCAGCGGGGCGTTGAGGCTGGGAACAGATACGCAGTATTTT	CASSGALRLGTDTQYF
TRBJ2-7	few	TRBV20-1	TRBD2	TGCAGTGCTAGAAAGGTGGCTAGCGGTTACGAGCAGTACTTC	CSARKVASGYEQYF
TRBJ2-7	few	TRBV2	.	TGTGCCAGCAAAGAGGGGGGACCAGGGAGCGAGCAGTACTTC	CASKEGGPGSEQYF
TRBJ1-4	.	TRBV6-1	.	TGTGCCAGCACTCCGGTCGAGGGGTTTGTAGAAAAACTGTTTTTT	CASTPVEGFVEKLFF
TRBJ1-3	.	TRBV12-3/TRBV12-4	.	TGTGCCAGCAGGAATTCAGGGACCTCTGGAAACACCATATATTTT	CASRNSGTSGNTIYF
TRBJ2-2	.	TRBV6-5	TRBD2	TGTGCCAGCAGTTACCCCATCGGGGGGGGAGCGAACACCGGGGAGCTGTTTTTT	CASSYPIGGGANTGELFF
TRBJ1-1	few	TRBV10-3	.	TGTGCCATCAGTGAGTTAGCAGGGGCATCGAACACTGAAGCTTTCTTT	CAISELAGASNTEAFF
TRBJ1-2	.	TRBV6-1	.	TGTGCCAGCAGATCTCCGGGGTACTATGGCTACACCTTC	CASRSPGYYGYTF
TRBJ2-7	many	TRBV2	TRBD2	TGTGCCAGCAGTAGCAGCGGGAGGGTAGGCGAGCAGTACTTC	CASSSSGRVGEQYF
TRBJ2-1	.	TRBV9	TRBD2	TGTGCCAGCAGCGGCACTTTAGCGGGAGGGCCTTCCAATGAGCAGTTCTTC	CASSGTLAGGPSNEQFF
TRBJ2-7	many	TRBV28	TRBD1	TGTGCCAGCAGTTTGTCCGCCCCGGGACAGGGGGCTCACGAGCAGTACTTC	CASSLSAPGQGAHEQYF
TRBJ1-1	many	TRBV12-3/TRBV12-4	TRBD1	TGTGCCAGCAGTTTACGAGGTGACAGGGGGAACACTGAAGCTTTCTTT	CASSLRGDRGNTEAFF
TRBJ2-1	few	TRBV25-1	TRBD2	TGTGCCAGCAGCCCATCCACGGGGGGGTACGATGAGCAGTTCTTC	CASSPSTGGYDEQFF
TRBJ2-5	few	TRBV7-9	.	TGTGCCAGCAGCTTCAACCCGAGGATAGGGGAAGAGACCCAGTACTTC	CASSFNPRIGEETQYF
TRBJ2-7	few	TRBV28	.	TGTGCCAGCAGTGTCAGGGCGGAGTACTTATACGAGCAGTACTTC	CASSVRAEYLYEQYF
TRBJ2-1	many	TRBV6-5	.	TGTGCCAGCAGTTATCCTGGGAATCCTCACTACAATGAGCAGTTCTTC	CASSYPGNPHYNEQFF
TRBJ1-2	few	TRBV12-3/TRBV12-4	.	TGTGCCAGCAGTTTCTATTGGGATAACTATGGCTACACCTTC	CASSFYWDNYGYTF
TRBJ2-2	.	TRBV20-1	TRBD1	TGCAGTGCTAGACCGAGGACAGGGGCGAACACCGGGGAGCTGTTTTTT	CSARPRTGANTGELFF
TRBJ2-7	many	TRBV28	.	TGTGCCAGCACCCCCGGCGGGACCACCTTCTACGAGCAGTACTTC	CASTPGGTTFYEQYF
TRBJ2-3	few	TRBV6-1	.	TGTGCCAGCAACCAGCAGATTAGCACAGATACGCAGTATTTT	CASNQQISTDTQYF
TRBJ1-1	.	TRBV9	.	TGTGCCAGCAGCGTAGGGGCAGACCAACTGAACACTGAAGCTTTCTTT	CASSVGADQLNTEAFF
TRBJ1-4	.	TRBV12-3/TRBV12-4	.	TGTGCCAGCAGCCTACAGAGAACTAATGAAAAACTGTTTTTT	CASSLQRTNEKLFF
TRBJ2-3	many	TRBV7-9	TRBD1	TGTGCCAGCAGCTTAACGCCCAGGGGGCTTGAAGATACGCAGTATTTT	CASSLTPRGLEDTQYF
TRBJ1-6	.	TRBV9	TRBD1	TGTGCCAGCAGCGTAGAAGGGACAGGGGTTTCACCCCTCCACTTT	CASSVEGTGVSPLHF
TRBJ1-3	.	TRBV19	.	TGTGCCAGTAGTATTCGGGAGCTCTCTGGAAACACCATATATTTT	CASSIRELSGNTIYF
TRBJ1-2	.	TRBV6-2/TRBV6-3	TRBD1	TGTGCCAGCACCGACGTAGGACAGGGATACAACTATGGCTACACCTTC	CASTDVGQGYNYGYTF
TRBJ1-2	.	TRBV4-1	.	TGCGCCAGCAGCCCAGACGTCTTTCCTAACTATGGCTACACCTTC	CASSPDVFPNYGYTF
TRBJ2-1	few	TRBV19	TRBD2	TGTGCCAGTAGTATAAAGGGCGGGAGTCCAAAGGCCCATGAGCAGTTCTTC	CASSIKGGSPKAHEQFF
TRBJ2-5	few	TRBV11-1	.	TGTGCCAGCAGCTTAGTAGGCAGCAAAGAGACCCAGTACTTC	CASSLVGSKETQYF
TRBJ2-7	many	TRBV7-2	TRBD2	TGTGCCAGCAGCTCGACTAGCGGGAGAGGCGAGCAGTACTTC	CASSSTSGRGEQYF
TRBJ2-5	many	TRBV6-1	.	TGTGCCAGCAGGTTCTCCGTAACGTACCAAGAGACCCAGTACTTC	CASRFSVTYQETQYF
TRBJ2-2	.	TRBV12-5	.	TGTGCTAGTGGTTTGGGCGTTGGGGAGCTGTTTTTT	CASGLGVGELFF